One sample yielded the 3 T cell receptor beta chains listed below, sequenced in a study of technical replicates of blood from several donors (dated 2017 in TCRdb). The library was generated by the immunoSEQ multiplex PCR assay. The clones in this table, taken by TCRdb from immuneACCESS, are in-frame only. Not every clone is retained; where verified, under half of the shortfall comes from an unresolved V gene, and the cause of the rest is unknown. The sample has 65,000 to 95,000 clones on record, 90% to 95% of them singletons. Of the sample, 0.39% is held by the ten largest clones. Sequenced input: T cells isolated from PBMCs. The origin of the receptors is a human donor in good health.

The V and J genes are TRBV5-1 and TRBJ1-2; TRBD1 matches at 12 bases. The germline gives CDR1 SGHRS, CDR2 YFSETQ. Unmatched junction bases numbered 6, after V lost 4 bases and J lost 8 bases. The CDR3 has 14 residues. The CDR3 nucleotides read TGCGCCAGCAGCCCGGGACAGGGGGCGGACGGCTACACCTTC. Encoded protein: CASSPGQGADGYTF.

The chain has TRBV6-1 and TRBJ2-7; D perhaps matches TRBD2 (6 bases). There are 16 residues in the CDR3. V lost 3 bases, J lost 4 bases, and 19 bases lay in between. Germline-derived CDR1 and CDR2 are MNHNS and SASEGT. The CDR3 DNA sequence: TGTGCCAGCAGTGAGGGGCCGACGGTCGGGGGATACGAGCAGTACTTC. It specifies CASSEGPTVGGYEQYF.

This clone was recorded only once. The CDR3 loop reads CASSVAPGTGAGTEAFF. The CDR3 nucleotides are TGTGCCAGCAGCGTAGCCCCCGGGACAGGGGCAGGGACTGAAGCTTTCTTT. The chain joins TRBV9 to TRBJ1-1; TRBD1 aligns across 10 bases. The ends lost 0 bases at V and 5 bases at J; junction bases unmatched: 10. The CDR3 loop spans 17 amino acids. Looked up from germline, CDR1 is SGDLS and CDR2 is YYNGEE.